A single TCR beta chain is shown here with its context. This receptor's antigen is unknown. Qualities for individual bases were not recorded, and no much larger clone is one base off. These data are taken from a study of cytomegalovirus exposure and HLA in healthy donors (dated by TCRdb to about 2017). With respect to the entire study: An earlier analysis of about 530 of the donors reported 276 Gb of sequence data and 100 million to 120 million unique TCR beta sequences obtained from about 179 million T cells. The study used immunosequencing to profile the T cell repertoires of approximately 690 subjects and linked those repertoires to cytomegalovirus serostatus. HLA typing covered class I and class II loci at four-digit resolution. The study was designed to test whether signatures of past pathogen exposure could be identified by cataloging public T cell receptors. Donor age, sex, ethnicity and CMV serostatus were collected together with the repertoire data. Roughly 300 gigabases of sequencing data and about 92 million unique TCR sequences made up an early release that covered 500 to 700 HLA-typed donors. All discovery cohort repertoires had been generated using a single sequencing platform. An earlier analysis of roughly 580 of the donors used high-throughput TCR beta sequencing to judge whether each TCR beta V gene segment behaved as functional or pseudogenic. The number of donors typed differed by locus, with 629-630 for A, B, C, DRB1 and DQB1, around 520 for DQA1, 600 to 610 for DPA1, and 400 to 490 for DPB1. Among the approximately 420 genotyped donors, approximately 82% belonged to the genetic ancestry cluster associated with self-reported Caucasian donors. In a later analysis, previously published TCR beta repertoires from fewer than 750 donors were re-analyzed and high-resolution HLA genotyping was added so that TCR occurrence patterns could be studied. Rather than drawing on any new phenotypic data, the later analysis identified candidate immune exposures from TCR beta sequences and the way those sequences occurred across donors. To predict cytomegalovirus infection status, the study brought together high-throughput TCR immunosequencing, statistical association of individual TCRs with disease status, and machine learning. In addition to the first cohort of 650 to 800 subjects, a separate validation cohort of over 90 different subjects was used. A later genetic analysis took genome-wide SNP genotypes for about three fifths of the roughly 700 donors and used that subset as a discovery cohort. Among around 400 genotyped donors of the cohort, an average of roughly 230,000 unique TCR beta nucleotide sequences was sequenced per donor, of which approximately 18% were non-productive. Four or five DR-DQ haplotypes were handled as single units for association and clustering because linkage in the cohort was strong. Broader findings and caveats from the paper: Specific HLA alleles were associated with some 15,000 TCR beta sequences at a false discovery rate of 0.05 in a later analysis. It was suggested by the authors that the approach could potentially be generalized to other disease states and immunological phenotypes. Because HLA typing was unavailable for some donors at each locus, only the typed subset was used in association tests. The 87-base-pair reads could not distinguish some IMGT-functional V segments, including TRBV6-2 and TRBV6-3, so those segments were excluded. The presence/absence analyses assumed that sequencing depth was roughly uniform across donors, and that assumption may not be true. In a later analysis, the rate of TCR association differed among HLA loci, with DRB1 alleles having the most associated TCRs and HLA-C alleles having the fewest. In a later genetic analysis, fewer N-insertions in productive TCRs were reported among donors in an Asian-associated ancestry cluster than the approximately 630-donor mean. Correlated functional status among segregating V segments might reflect linkage disequilibrium, but an unknown experimental factor could not be ruled out. The classifier was reported to diagnose cytomegalovirus status with high specificity and sensitivity in both the original cohort and the validation cohort. For the cohort, immune exposure information was limited to CMV serostatus. Compared with equally common non-associated chains, HLA-associated TCR beta chains in a later analysis were more clonally expanded and had lower generation probabilities. In a later analysis, most CMV-associated TCR beta chains were found to appear HLA-restricted, with HLA associations seemingly driven largely by CMV exposure. Assigning TCR associations to individual alleles was difficult when HLA alleles, especially DR and DQ, strongly co-occurred. A group of highly shared sequence variants was considered likely to be a technical artifact of the sequencing pipeline. In vitro tests confirmed that a few of the cytomegalovirus-associated TCR beta chains recognize cytomegalovirus antigens. According to a later analysis, parvovirus B19, influenza, CMV and Epstein-Barr virus appeared linked to several top co-occurrence clusters. An association between a missense DCLRE1C variant and V-gene and J-gene trimming of TCR beta chains was found in a later genetic analysis and replicated in an independent cohort. Roughly 15 rarely observed V segments, including chromosome 9 orphons, were excluded from the earlier analysis of just under 600 of the donors because counts were too low. While some public TCRs were present in many individuals, most TCR sequences turned up only very rarely across donors. The cohort was sequenced for TCR beta chains only, and without alpha or paired-chain data the features that could be detected were limited. In the study, 150 to 200 TCR beta chains were listed as associated with cytomegalovirus. A further reported finding was that TCR beta sequences accurately predicted the HLA-A and HLA-B alleles for most subjects in the first cohort. An earlier analysis of around 500 of the donors showed that most TCR beta V segments appeared in productive rearrangements either about 90% or about 30% of the time, which broadly matched IMGT annotations.

Trimmed from V: 1 base; trimmed from J: 4 bases; junction bases lacking a gene match: 9. The CDR3 covers 16 residues, taking in both the cysteine and the phenylalanine. The read is trimmed to its CDR3 DNA, 48 bases read in frame from base 1. CDR1 and CDR2, looked up from the germline V gene, are SGHRS and YFSETQ. Library prep was done by the immunoSEQ multiplex PCR assay. The multiplex PCR relied on a mix of 60 forward primers for TCR Vbeta segments and 13 reverse primers for TCR Jbeta segments. A multiplex PCR assay on genomic DNA amplified the CDR3 region of rearranged TCR beta genes. The amplified TCR beta libraries were sequenced on the Illumina HiSeq System as 87-base-pair reads. Processing in the source paper ran as follows. Across the 500 to 850 repertoires, a later analysis counted roughly 77 million unique TCR beta chains, some 11 million of which were shared by at least two donors. To remove PCR and sequencing errors, raw reads were error-corrected and collapsed into unique sequences using a nearest-neighbor algorithm that merged closely related sequences. V, D and J gene segments were assigned by aligning CDR3 sequences to IMGT reference sequences. For a sequence to be retained, a match of at least six nucleotides to both a V gene segment and a J gene segment was required. Rearrangements were classified as productive when the CDR3 lacked stop codons and remained in frame with V and J, and all other rearrangements were classified as non-productive. Following IMGT convention, CDR3 was defined as the stretch from the second conserved V-encoded cysteine up to the conserved J-encoded phenylalanine. In an earlier analysis of roughly 580 of the donors, sequences lacking an unambiguous match to a single V gene segment were excluded. In an earlier analysis of approximately 590 of the donors, a V segment was called functional when productive rearrangements were above 56.7%, and segregating when the standard deviation between donors exceeded 5%. A statistical classification framework was developed to diagnose cytomegalovirus status using the catalog of TCR beta chain sequences. A later analysis assigned V and J genes by comparing TCR nucleotide sequences with IMGT/GENE-DB human TR gene sequences. A later analysis assigned CDR3 sequences and most-parsimonious VDJ recombination scenarios with the TCRdist pipeline. In a later analysis, every TCR beta chain was defined by the combination of its CDR3 amino acid sequence and its V-gene family, and reads without a unique V-gene family were dropped. To address suspected cross-contamination and a sequencing artifact, a later analysis removed roughly 580 highly shared, low-generation-probability nucleotide sequences. A later analysis calculated a clonal expansion index for each public chain from normalized within-repertoire ranks of inferred template counts. A later analysis computed generation probabilities with a VDJ recombination model fitted to out-of-frame rearrangements, and checked the results against IGoR. A later analysis scored TCR-TCR, TCR-HLA and TCR-CMV co-occurrence with hypergeometric tests, applying a repertoire-size bias correction to TCR pairs. A later analysis estimated false discovery rates by permuting HLA or CMV assignments 20 times. A later analysis grouped co-occurring TCRs with DBSCAN, adding TCRdist sequence similarity when clustering within HLA-allele-positive subsets. Repertoires with fewer than 30,000 or more than 120,000 public chains were left out of co-occurrence clustering, as were several repertoires with anomalous nucleotide sharing. This is the immuneACCESS table as TCRdb keeps it, with only in-frame sequences that have V and J called. A part of the clones is gone; compared with another copy, unresolved V genes explain less than half, and the rest is unexplained. V and J calls and clone size come straight from that table; D and trimming were deduced from the DNA. The sample table records tens of thousands of clones; 55% to 80% of these occur just once. In total, the top ten clones hold 7.5% to 8% of the sample.

The cohort was made up of 500 to 800 healthy bone marrow donors. At the time of sampling, every cohort member was nominally healthy, though immune exposures that went unrecorded were likely present. The donor tested CMV seropositive and was one of the 289 seropositive cohort members. A peripheral blood sample was provided by each donor, and peripheral blood mononuclear cells were used for TCR beta sequencing. Genomic DNA extraction from the blood cell samples was performed with the Qiagen DNeasy Blood Extraction Kit. Sequenced input: PBMCs. In this chain, TRBV5-1 is recombined with TRBJ2-7; TRBD1 fits 9 bases in the junction. This TCR came from a man between 35 and 55 years old in good health and CMV-seropositive. The CDR3 here reads CASSLREQGALYEQYF. The DNA sequence is given as TGCGCCAGCAGCTTGCGTGAACAGGGGGCGCTTTACGAGCAGTACTTC.